Sequencing of this T cell receptor (beta chain) was carried out in a study of blood T cell repertoires in COVID-19. Some clones are missing from TCRdb's copy, which holds only in-frame ones; the method was immunoSEQ multiplex PCR. The sample contains over 35,000 clones, roughly 90% of which appear only once. This CDR3 region has 16 residues. The germline V gene encodes CDR1 SNHLY and CDR2 FYNNEI. The J segment lost 1 base and the V segment lost 5 bases, leaving 9 bases of the junction unmatched. This receptor was obtained from an older man with active COVID-19. The specimen was peripheral blood. The chain employs TRBV2 and TRBJ2-3; 7 bases are shared with TRBD1. CDR3 sequence reads: CASSIGGAWGTDTQYF. DNA of the CDR3: TGTGCCAGCAGTATAGGGGGCGCCTGGGGCACAGATACGCAGTATTTT.